This passage covers 19 T cell receptor beta chains from one sample sequenced in a study of cytomegalovirus exposure and HLA in healthy donors. The study ran its PCR with 60 Vbeta and 13 Jbeta primers. TCRdb keeps only in-frame clones here, not all; method: immunoSEQ multiplex PCR. Of around 210,000 clones in the sample, approximately 81% were seen once. Specimen: PBMCs. The receptors here all came from a girl aged 2 to 10 in good health and CMV-seronegative.

The chain carries TRBV25-1 and TRBJ1-1; D is possibly TRBD1 (6 bases). Germline-derived CDR1 and CDR2 are MGHDK and SYGVNS. This CDR3 contains 12 residues. V was trimmed by 2 bases and J by 11 bases, leaving 12 bases between them. Here the CDR3 reads CASSEEYRGAFF. CDR3 nucleotides: TGTGCCAGCAGTGAAGAGTATAGGGGGGCTTTCTTT.

This sequence joins TRBV5-1 and TRBJ1-1, with TRBD1 identical over 7 bases. Trimming removed 8 bases from V and 3 bases from J; junction bases left unmatched: 7. The CDR3 is 13 residues long. The germline gives CDR1 SGHRS, CDR2 YFSETQ. The CDR3 loop reads CASGTAEYTEAFF. The CDR3 DNA reads TGCGCCAGTGGGACAGCCGAGTACACTGAAGCTTTCTTT.

V usage is TRBV6-5 and J usage is TRBJ1-5; 8 bases are a match to TRBD1. CDR1 MNHEY and CDR2 SVGAGI come from the germline V gene. This CDR3 contains 15 residues. J gave up 6 bases and V 2 bases, and 6 bases lay outside the gene matches. CDR3 in DNA: TGTGCCAGCAGTTACACCTGGGACAGGACTCAGCCCCAGCATTTT. The encoded protein is CASSYTWDRTQPQHF.

The chain has TRBV7-6 and TRBJ2-3, with 8 bases that match TRBD2. Trimming removed 4 bases from V and 5 bases from J; junction bases left unmatched: 8. This CDR3 comprises 15 residues. Germline lookup yields CDR1 SGHVS and CDR2 FNYEAQ. The chain's CDR3 is CASSSGGGGRDTQYF. The CDR3 coding sequence is TGTGCCAGCAGCTCCGGGGGGGGCGGGAGAGATACGCAGTATTTT.

The chain is built from TRBV6-6 and TRBJ1-1; possibly TRBD1 for D (5 bases). This CDR3 is built from 13 residues. V gave up 6 bases and J gave up 3 bases, with 11 bases separating them. Looked up from germline, CDR1 is MNHNY and CDR2 is SVGAGI (reference sequence). CDR3 sequence: CASSRQQDTEAFF. CDR3 nucleotide sequence: TGTGCCAGCAGCCGTCAACAGGACACTGAAGCTTTCTTT.

The chain couples TRBV7-2 to TRBJ2-1; possible D gene TRBD1, 5 bases. The length of the CDR3 is 15 residues. Germline V gives CDR1 SGHTA, CDR2 FQGNSA. Trimming stripped 0 bases from V and 0 bases from J, with 6 bases between. CDR3 in amino acids: CASSLAGPSYNEQFF. As DNA, the CDR3 is TGTGCCAGCAGCTTAGCGGGGCCCTCCTACAATGAGCAGTTCTTC.

Written as DNA, the CDR3 is TGTGCCAGTAGTTCGGTGGCGGGGTGGACCGGGGAGCTGTTTTTT. It is translated as CASSSVAGWTGELFF. V usage is TRBV19 and J usage is TRBJ2-2; weak D call: TRBD2 (6 bases). Trimming cost V 5 bases and J 5 bases, with 15 bases left between them. The CDR3 covers 15 residues. Germline V gene data show CDR1 as LNHDA and CDR2 as SQIVND (reference sequence).

The chain links TRBV7-9 to TRBJ2-6; D is ambiguous. The germline V gene has CDR1 SEHNR and CDR2 FQNEAQ (reference sequence). Between the trimmed V and J ends, which lost 2 bases and 0 bases, there was a span of 5 bases. The CDR3 loop spans 15 amino acids. The CDR3 DNA sequence: TGTGCCAGCAGCTTACAGGTCTCTGGGGCCAACGTCCTGACTTTC. It specifies CASSLQVSGANVLTF.

This chain's CDR3 is CAWGGLSGNTIYF. The CDR3 nucleotides read TGTGCCTGGGGGGGACTTTCTGGAAACACCATATATTTT. The chain employs TRBV30 and TRBJ1-3, with a possible D match to TRBD1 (5 bases). V was clipped by 5 bases and J by 1 base, with 9 bases between them. Germline CDR1 and CDR2: GTSNPN and SVGIG (reference sequence). The CDR3 consists of 13 residues.

This clone came up once. This chain connects TRBV5-6 to TRBJ2-1; D is undetermined. This CDR3 contains 13 residues. The germline V and J ends were trimmed by 3 bases and 4 bases, with 8 bases remaining between them. Germline CDR1 reads SGHDT; CDR2 reads YYEEEE. The CDR3 DNA is TGTGCCAGCAGCTCGCTTAGATACAATGAGCAGTTCTTC. Translation gives CASSSLRYNEQFF.

This sequence joins TRBV5-4 and TRBJ2-1; 9 bases are shared with TRBD2. This CDR3 has 19 amino acids. Trimming removed 7 bases from V and 8 bases from J; junction bases left unmatched: 25. The germline V gene has CDR1 SGHNT and CDR2 YYREEE (reference sequence). CDR3 residues: CASGSHPIAGGRGLYEQFF. Here the CDR3 DNA reads TGTGCCAGCGGTAGCCATCCAATCGCGGGGGGGCGCGGACTCTATGAGCAGTTCTTC.

The rearrangement joins TRBV7-9 to TRBJ1-2; D is unresolved. Germline assignment: CDR1 SEHNR and CDR2 FQNEAQ (reference sequence). The CDR3 runs 15 residues. Trimming cost V 1 base and J 0 bases, with 9 bases left between them. The CDR3 sequence: CASSLDQAPNYGYTF. CDR3 DNA: TGTGCCAGCAGCTTAGACCAGGCACCTAACTATGGCTACACCTTC.

V gene TRBV7-9 combines with J gene TRBJ1-2; TRBD1 matches 9 bases. CDR1 SEHNR and CDR2 FQNEAQ come from the germline V gene (reference sequence). With V trimmed by 1 base and J by 3 bases, 9 bases remained unmatched. This CDR3 comprises 17 residues. In nucleotides, the CDR3 is TGTGCCAGCAGCTTAGACAGGGGGCGCTTGGGGGACTATGGCTACACCTTC. Its translation is CASSLDRGRLGDYGYTF. The complete variable domain, with remaining parts taken from reference TRBV7-9 and TRBJ1-2, reads DTGVSQNPRHKITKRGQNVTFRCDPISEHNRLYWYRQTLGQGPEFLTYFQNEAQLEKSRLLSDRFSAERPKGSFSTLEIQRTEQGDSAMYLCASSLDRGRLGDYGYTFGSGTRLTVV.

The chain is built from TRBV27 and TRBJ2-7; TRBD1 aligns across 9 bases. The CDR3 has 13 residues. Per germline, CDR1 MNHEY and CDR2 SMNVEV (reference sequence). The trim removed 6 bases at V and 3 bases at J, leaving 3 bases unmatched. The CDR3 DNA reads TGTGCCAGCAGCAGGACAGGGGACTACGAGCAGTACTTC. Translated, it gives CASSRTGDYEQYF.

The chain couples TRBV7-3 to TRBJ2-1, with 8 positions matching TRBD2. The V segment lost 1 base and the J segment 7 bases; nucleotides outside the gene matches: 9. Germline CDR1 reads SGHTA; CDR2 reads FQGTGA. This CDR3 is 16 amino acids long. The CDR3 loop reads CASSLNSGLAQNEQFF. DNA of the CDR3: TGTGCCAGCAGCTTAAATTCCGGACTAGCTCAGAATGAGCAGTTCTTC.

This chain links TRBV30 with TRBJ2-1, with 11 bases aligning to TRBD2. Germline V gives CDR1 GTSNPN, CDR2 SVGIG (reference sequence). The ends lost 2 bases at V and 6 bases at J; junction bases unmatched: 6. This CDR3 contains 15 residues. Here the CDR3 reads CAWSKLAGVGNEQFF. The CDR3 DNA follows: TGTGCCTGGAGTAAACTAGCGGGAGTAGGCAATGAGCAGTTCTTC.

The chain has TRBV5-1 and TRBJ1-2; 7 nucleotides match TRBD1. Germline V gives CDR1 SGHRS, CDR2 YFSETQ. The length of the CDR3 is 15 residues. The ends lost 1 base at V and 5 bases at J; junction bases unmatched: 8. The CDR3: CASSLSGTELYGYTF. The CDR3 DNA reads as TGCGCCAGCAGCTTGTCCGGGACAGAACTTTATGGCTACACCTTC.

The V and J genes are TRBV27 and TRBJ2-5, with 14 bases fitting TRBD2. The CDR3 runs 19 residues. The junction had 12 bases not matched to a gene; V was cut back by 1 base and J by 5 bases. In germline, CDR1 is MNHEY, CDR2 SMNVEV (reference sequence). Here the CDR3 DNA reads TGTGCCAGCAGTTTATTTTCGGGGACTAGCGGGGGTCCCGAGGAGACCCAGTACTTC. Its protein is CASSLFSGTSGGPEETQYF.

This chain uses TRBV10-3 with TRBJ2-7, with 12 nucleotides matching TRBD2. The V and J ends lost 0 bases and 5 bases, in that order; junction bases with no gene match: 11. CDR3 size: 18 residues. Germline CDR1 ENHRY, CDR2 SYGVKD. The CDR3, as DNA: TGTGCCATCAGTGAGTCCCCCTCTCTAGCGGGAGGGAAGAACGAGCAGTACTTC. As protein: CAISESPSLAGGKNEQYF.